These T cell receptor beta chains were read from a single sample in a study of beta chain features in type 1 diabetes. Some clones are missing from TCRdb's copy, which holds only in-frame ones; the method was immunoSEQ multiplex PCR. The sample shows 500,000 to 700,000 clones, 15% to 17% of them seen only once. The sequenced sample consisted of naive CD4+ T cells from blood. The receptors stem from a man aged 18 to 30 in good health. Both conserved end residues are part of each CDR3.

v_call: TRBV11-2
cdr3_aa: CASSLPPAFRREPYEQYF

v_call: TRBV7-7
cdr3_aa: CASSLRRARLAGPETQYF

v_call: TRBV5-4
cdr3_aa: CASSLPLGLAKDTQYF

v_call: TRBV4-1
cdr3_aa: CASSLEATGANVLTF

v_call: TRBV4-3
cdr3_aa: CASSLNTNTEAFF

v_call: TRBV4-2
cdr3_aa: CASSQGLAGGYNEQFF

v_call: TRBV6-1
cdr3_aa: CASSKESSYEQYF

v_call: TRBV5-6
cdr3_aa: CASSFNRMNYNEQFF

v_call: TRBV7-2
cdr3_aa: CASSADRSLAKNIQYF

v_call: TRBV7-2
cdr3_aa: CASRGQARTGANVLTF

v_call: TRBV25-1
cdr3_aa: CASSEYGRGISTDTQYF

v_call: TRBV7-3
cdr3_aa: CASSPRGTGGRDTQYF

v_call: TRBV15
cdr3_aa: CATSPPWTNTEAFF

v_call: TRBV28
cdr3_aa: CASRWTDLSTGELFF

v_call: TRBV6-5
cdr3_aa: CASRPIIGFAFF

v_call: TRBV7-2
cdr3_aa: CASSLDRQRSSGNTIYF

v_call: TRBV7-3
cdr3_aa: CASSSDTYEQYF

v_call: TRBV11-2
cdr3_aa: CASSPLAGAMRNIQYF

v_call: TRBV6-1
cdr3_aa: CATRQGFDWGQFF

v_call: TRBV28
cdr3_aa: CASSSPPGRGYGYTF

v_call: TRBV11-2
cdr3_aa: CASPRTPSTDTQYF

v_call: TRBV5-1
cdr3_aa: CASSLTGKGNYGYTF

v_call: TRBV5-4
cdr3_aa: CASSLGTGGTDTQYF

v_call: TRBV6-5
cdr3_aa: CASSYSKGLTDTQYF

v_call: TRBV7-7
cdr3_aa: CASSLAGEDYEQYF

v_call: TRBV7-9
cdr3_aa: CASSLAVGTYGYTF

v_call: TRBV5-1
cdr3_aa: CASSLGGQTEQYF

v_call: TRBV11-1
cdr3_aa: CASSPFNGRSGANVLTF

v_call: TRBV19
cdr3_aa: CASTGLGTGELFF

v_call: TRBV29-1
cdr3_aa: CSVALSETQYF

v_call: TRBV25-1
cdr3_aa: CASGRSGTYEQYF

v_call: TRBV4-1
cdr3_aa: CASSQVKAGLSTGELFF

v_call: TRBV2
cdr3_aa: CASSERTDYGYTF

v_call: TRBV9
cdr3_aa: CASSVGDNYEQYF

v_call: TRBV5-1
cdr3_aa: CASSRDRGYEQYF

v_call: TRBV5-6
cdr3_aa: CASSGLAGGANVLTF

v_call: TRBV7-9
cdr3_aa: CASSFLERSYNEQFF

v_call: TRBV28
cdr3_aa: CASSLGPSARTEAFF

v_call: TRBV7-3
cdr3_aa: CASSLDRGASTGELFF

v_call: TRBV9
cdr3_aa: CASSVEFGRDSPLHF

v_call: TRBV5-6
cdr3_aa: CASSLDRGNIWIYGYTF

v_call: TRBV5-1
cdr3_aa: CASSLGGKNNEQFF

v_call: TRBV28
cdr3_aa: CASNEGFYEQYF

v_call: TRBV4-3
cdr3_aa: CASSQDTRLAGATDTQYF

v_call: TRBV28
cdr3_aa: CASRSGTSGGAYNEQFF

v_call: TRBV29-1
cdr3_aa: CSVGAGDTTDTQYF

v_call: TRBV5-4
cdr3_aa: CASSLDGVVAFF

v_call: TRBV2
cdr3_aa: CASSEGSSALKNIQYF

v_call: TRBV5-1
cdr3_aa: CASSWERGEQFF

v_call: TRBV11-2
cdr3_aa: CASSSPGRNSYEQYF

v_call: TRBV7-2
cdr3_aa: CASSLMNSPLHF

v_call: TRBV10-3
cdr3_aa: CAISEGVRNQPQHF

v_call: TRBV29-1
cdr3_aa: CSVDRGPAEAFF

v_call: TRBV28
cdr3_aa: CASTHGGLGQDTQYF